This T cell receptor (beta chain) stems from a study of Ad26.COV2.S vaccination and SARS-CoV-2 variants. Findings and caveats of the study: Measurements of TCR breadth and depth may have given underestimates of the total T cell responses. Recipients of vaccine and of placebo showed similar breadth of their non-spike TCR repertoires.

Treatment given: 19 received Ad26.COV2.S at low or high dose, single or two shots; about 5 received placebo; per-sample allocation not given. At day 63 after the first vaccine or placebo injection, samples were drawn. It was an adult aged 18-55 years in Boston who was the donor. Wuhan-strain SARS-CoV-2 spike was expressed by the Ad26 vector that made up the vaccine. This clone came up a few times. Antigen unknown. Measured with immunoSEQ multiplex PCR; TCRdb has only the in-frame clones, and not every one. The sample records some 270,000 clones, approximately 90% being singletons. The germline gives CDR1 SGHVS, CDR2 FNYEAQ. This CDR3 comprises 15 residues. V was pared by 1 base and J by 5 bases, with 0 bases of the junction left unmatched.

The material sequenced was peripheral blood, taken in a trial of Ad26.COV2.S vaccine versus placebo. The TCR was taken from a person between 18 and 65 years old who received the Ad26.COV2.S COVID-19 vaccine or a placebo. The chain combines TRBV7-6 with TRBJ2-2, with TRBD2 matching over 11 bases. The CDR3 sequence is CASSLGTSGTGELFF. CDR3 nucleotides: TGTGCCAGCAGCTTAGGGACTAGCGGGACCGGGGAGCTGTTTTTT.